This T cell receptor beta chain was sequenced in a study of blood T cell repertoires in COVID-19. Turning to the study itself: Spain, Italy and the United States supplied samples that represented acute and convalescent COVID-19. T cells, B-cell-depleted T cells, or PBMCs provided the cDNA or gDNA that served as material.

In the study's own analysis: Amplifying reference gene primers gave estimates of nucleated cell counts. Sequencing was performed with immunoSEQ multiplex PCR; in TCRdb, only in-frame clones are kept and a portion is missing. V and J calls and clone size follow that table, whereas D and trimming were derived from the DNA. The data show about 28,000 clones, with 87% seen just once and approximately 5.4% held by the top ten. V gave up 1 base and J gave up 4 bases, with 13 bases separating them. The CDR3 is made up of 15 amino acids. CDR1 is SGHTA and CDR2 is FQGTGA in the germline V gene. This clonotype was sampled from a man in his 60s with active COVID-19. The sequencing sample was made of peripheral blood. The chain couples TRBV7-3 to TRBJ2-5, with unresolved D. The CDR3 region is CASSLIGVPRETQYF. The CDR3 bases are TGTGCCAGCAGCTTAATAGGAGTCCCCCGAGAGACCCAGTACTTC.